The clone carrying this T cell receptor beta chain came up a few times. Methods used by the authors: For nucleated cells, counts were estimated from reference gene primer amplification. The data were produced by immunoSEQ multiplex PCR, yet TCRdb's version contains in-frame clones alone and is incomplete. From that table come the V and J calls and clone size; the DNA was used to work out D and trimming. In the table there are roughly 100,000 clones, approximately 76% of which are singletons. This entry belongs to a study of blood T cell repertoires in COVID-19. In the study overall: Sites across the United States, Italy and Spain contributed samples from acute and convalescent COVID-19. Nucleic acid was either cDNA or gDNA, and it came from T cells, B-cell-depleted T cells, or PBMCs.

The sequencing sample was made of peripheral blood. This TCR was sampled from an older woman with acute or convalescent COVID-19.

Here the CDR3 DNA reads TGTGCCAGCTCACCGGAGACAGGGAGCACAGATACGCAGTATTTT. This sequence encodes CASSPETGSTDTQYF. V is TRBV18 and J is TRBJ2-3; 7 bases are a match to TRBD1. The CDR3 is 15 residues long. J was trimmed by 0 bases and V by 3 bases; bases with no gene match: 3. CDR1 and CDR2 from the germline V gene are KGHSH and LQKENI.